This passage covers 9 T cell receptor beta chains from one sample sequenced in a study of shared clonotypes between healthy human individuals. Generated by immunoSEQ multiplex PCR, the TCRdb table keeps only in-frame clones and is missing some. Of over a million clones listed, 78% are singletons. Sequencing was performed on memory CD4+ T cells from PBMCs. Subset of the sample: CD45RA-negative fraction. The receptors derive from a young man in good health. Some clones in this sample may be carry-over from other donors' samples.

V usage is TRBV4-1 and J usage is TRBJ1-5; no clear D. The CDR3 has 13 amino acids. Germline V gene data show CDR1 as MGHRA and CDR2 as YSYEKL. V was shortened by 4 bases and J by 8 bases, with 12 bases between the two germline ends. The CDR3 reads CASSLLMTEPQHF. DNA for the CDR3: TGCGCCAGCAGCCTCCTCATGACGGAGCCCCAGCATTTT.

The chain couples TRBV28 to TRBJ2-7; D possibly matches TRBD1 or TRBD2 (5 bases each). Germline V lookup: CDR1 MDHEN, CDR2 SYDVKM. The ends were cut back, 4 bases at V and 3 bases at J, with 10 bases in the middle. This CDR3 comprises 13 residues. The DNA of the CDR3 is TGTGCCAGCAGTTATCAGGGAGTCTACGAGCAGTACTTC. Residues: CASSYQGVYEQYF.

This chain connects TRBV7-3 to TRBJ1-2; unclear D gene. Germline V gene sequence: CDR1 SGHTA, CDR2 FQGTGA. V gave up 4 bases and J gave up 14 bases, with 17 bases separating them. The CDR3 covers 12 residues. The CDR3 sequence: CASSYFGSPLTF. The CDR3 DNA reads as TGTGCCAGCAGCTATTTTGGCAGCCCTTTGACCTTC.

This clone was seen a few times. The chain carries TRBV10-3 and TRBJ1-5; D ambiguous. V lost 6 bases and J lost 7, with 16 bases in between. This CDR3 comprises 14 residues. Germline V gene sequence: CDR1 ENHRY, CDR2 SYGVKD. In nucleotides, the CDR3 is TGTGCCATCAGCTCGACACAAACCGGGCAGCCCCAGCATTTT. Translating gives CAISSTQTGQPQHF.

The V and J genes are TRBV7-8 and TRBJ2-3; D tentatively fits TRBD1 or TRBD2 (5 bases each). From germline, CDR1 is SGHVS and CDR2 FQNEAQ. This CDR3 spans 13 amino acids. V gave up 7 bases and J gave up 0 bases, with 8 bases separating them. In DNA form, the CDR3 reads TGTGCCAGCACCAGGGAGAGCACAGATACGCAGTATTTT. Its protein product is CASTRESTDTQYF.

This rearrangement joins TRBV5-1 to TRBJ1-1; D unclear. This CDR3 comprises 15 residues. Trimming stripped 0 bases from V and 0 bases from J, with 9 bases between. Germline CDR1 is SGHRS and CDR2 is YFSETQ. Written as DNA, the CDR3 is TGCGCCAGCAGCTTGGGACATGCCATGAACACTGAAGCTTTCTTT. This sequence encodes CASSLGHAMNTEAFF.

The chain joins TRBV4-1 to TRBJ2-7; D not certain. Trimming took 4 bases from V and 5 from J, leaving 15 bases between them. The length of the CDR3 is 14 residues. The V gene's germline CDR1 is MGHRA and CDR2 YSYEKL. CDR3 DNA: TGCGCCAGCAGCCGACTGTCAACCGCGGACGAGCAGTACTTC. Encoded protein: CASSRLSTADEQYF.

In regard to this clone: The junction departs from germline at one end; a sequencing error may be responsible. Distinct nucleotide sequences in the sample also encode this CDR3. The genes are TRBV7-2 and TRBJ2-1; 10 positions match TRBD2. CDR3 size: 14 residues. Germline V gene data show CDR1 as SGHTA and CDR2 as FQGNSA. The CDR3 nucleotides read TGCGCCAGCAGCCGGACTAGCGGATACAATGAGCAGTTCTTC. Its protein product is CASSRTSGYNEQFF.

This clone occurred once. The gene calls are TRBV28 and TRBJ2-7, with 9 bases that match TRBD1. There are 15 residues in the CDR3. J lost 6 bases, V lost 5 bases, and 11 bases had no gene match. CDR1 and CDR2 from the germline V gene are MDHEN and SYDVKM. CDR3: CASSVTGQGLLEQYF. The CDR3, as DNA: TGTGCCAGCAGTGTAACGGGACAGGGTCTCCTCGAGCAGTACTTC.